The 16 T cell receptor beta chains presented below share a single source sample, sequenced in a study of cytomegalovirus exposure and HLA in healthy donors. This PCR relied on a set of 60 Vbeta primers and 13 Jbeta primers. TCRdb's copy holds only in-frame clones and misses some; the assay was immunoSEQ multiplex PCR. The table records around 79,000 clones, around 70% of them present only once. Sequenced sample: PBMCs. These receptors came from a woman aged 40 to 50 in good health and CMV-seropositive.

The chain is built from TRBV7-2 and TRBJ2-2; D call uncertain. This CDR3 spans 16 amino acids. Trimming shortened V by 1 base and J by 4 bases, and 13 bases separated the two germline ends. Per the germline V gene, CDR1 is SGHTA and CDR2 is FQGNSA. In nucleotides, the CDR3 is TGTGCCAGCAGCTTAGTTCTCGCCGAGGTCACCGGGGAGCTGTTTTTT. Its translation: CASSLVLAEVTGELFF.

The chain joins TRBV10-1 to TRBJ1-1; D call uncertain. CDR3 length: 12 amino acids. Germline assignment: CDR1 WNHNN and CDR2 SYGVQD (reference sequence). The germline V and J ends were trimmed by 7 bases and 5 bases, with 11 bases remaining between them. The CDR3 sequence is CASTVPGTEAFF. For the CDR3, the DNA is TGCGCCAGCACAGTCCCGGGGACTGAAGCTTTCTTT.

CDR3: CASSSSGGVGGTQYF. The CDR3 nucleotides are TGTGCCAGCAGCTCTAGCGGGGGGGTCGGAGGTACGCAGTATTTT. The V and J genes are TRBV28 and TRBJ2-3; TRBD2 matches at 12 bases. The CDR3 loop spans 15 amino acids. The V segment lost 6 bases and the J segment 8 bases; nucleotides outside the gene matches: 9. The germline CDR1 and CDR2 sequences are MDHEN and SYDVKM.

In DNA form, the CDR3 reads TGTGCCAGCAGCCAAGAGGGCACAGGGGGAAAACTGTTTTTT. This sequence encodes CASSQEGTGGKLFF. The chain is built from TRBV4-2 and TRBJ1-4; 8 positions match TRBD1. V lost 0 bases, J lost 10 bases, and 4 bases stayed unmatched. Germline V CDR1 and CDR2: LGHNA, YNFKEQ. The CDR3 is made up of 14 amino acids.

In its sample, this clone was seen many times. V gene TRBV14 combines with J gene TRBJ1-5; D is uncertain. Trimming shortened V by 5 bases and J by 4 bases, and 15 bases separated the two germline ends. Germline V gene sequence: CDR1 SGHDN, CDR2 FVKESK. This CDR3 contains 15 residues. The CDR3 loop is CASSWRVGRNQPQHF. As DNA, the CDR3 is TGTGCCAGCAGCTGGAGGGTAGGGAGGAATCAGCCCCAGCATTTT.

The chain carries TRBV9 and TRBJ1-1; no clear D gene. V shed 0 bases and J shed 2 bases, with 11 bases lying between them. The germline V gene encodes CDR1 SGDLS and CDR2 YYNGEE. The CDR3 has 15 amino acids. CDR3 residues: CASSVDQAPNTEAFF. The CDR3 nucleotides are TGTGCCAGCAGCGTAGATCAAGCTCCTAACACTGAAGCTTTCTTT.

The CDR3 loop is CASSEVSWTASSYEQYF. CDR3 nucleotides: TGTGCCAGCAGTGAAGTATCCTGGACAGCCAGCTCCTACGAGCAGTACTTC. V usage is TRBV6-1 and J usage is TRBJ2-7; weak D call: TRBD1 (6 bases). The length of the CDR3 is 17 residues. Germline CDR1 reads MNHNS; CDR2 reads SASEGT. V dropped 1 base and J dropped 0 bases, with 16 bases sitting between them.

In this sample, this clone turned up once. The chain is built from TRBV28 and TRBJ2-1, with 11 bases identical to TRBD2. The CDR3 has 16 residues. The germline CDR1 and CDR2 sequences are MDHEN and SYDVKM. With V trimmed by 6 bases and J by 4 bases, 8 bases remained unmatched. CDR3 region: CASRGTSGGLYNEQFF. CDR3 coding DNA: TGTGCCAGCAGGGGGACTAGCGGCGGCCTTTACAATGAGCAGTTCTTC.

The chain couples TRBV9 to TRBJ2-1, with 9 bases identical to TRBD2. Germline assignment: CDR1 SGDLS and CDR2 YYNGEE. The CDR3 runs 13 residues. Trimming at V came to 0 bases and at J to 12 bases, leaving 4 bases not matched to a gene. CDR3 in amino acids: CASSVGLAEGQFF. CDR3 DNA sequence: TGTGCCAGCAGCGTAGGACTAGCGGAGGGGCAGTTCTTC.

The rearrangement joins TRBV7-9 to TRBJ1-2, with 7 bases lining up with TRBD1. Germline loops: CDR1 SEHNR, CDR2 FQNEAQ (reference sequence). There are 14 residues in the CDR3. Unmatched junction bases numbered 7, after V lost 5 bases and J lost 4 bases. CDR3 DNA sequence: TGTGCCAGCAGCACCCTCGACAGGGCCTATGGCTACACCTTC. Its protein product is CASSTLDRAYGYTF.

The chain links TRBV28 to TRBJ2-7; 8 bases are shared with TRBD1. Trimming took 5 bases from V and 0 from J; bases not matched to a gene: 6. The CDR3 consists of 15 residues. Germline V gene sequence: CDR1 MDHEN, CDR2 SYDVKM. In DNA, the CDR3 is TGTGCCAGCAGTACAGGGGGGACGGGCTCCTACGAGCAGTACTTC. The encoded protein is CASSTGGTGSYEQYF. Looking up the rest from reference TRBV28 and TRBJ2-7 gives the full variable domain: DVKVTQSSRYLVKRTGEKVFLECVQDMDHENMFWYRQDPGLGLRLIYFSYDVKMKEKGDIPEGYSVSREKKERFSLILESASTNQTSMYLCASSTGGTGSYEQYFGPGTRLTVT.

This clone came up a few times. The J gene is TRBJ1-1, the V gene TRBV5-6; 9 nucleotides match TRBD1. From germline, CDR1 is SGHDT and CDR2 YYEEEE. The CDR3 has 16 amino acids. The ends lost 1 base at V and 13 bases at J; junction bases unmatched: 17. CDR3 residues: CASSLFGTGRNTDVFF. The CDR3 DNA reads TGTGCCAGCAGCTTGTTCGGGACAGGGCGTAACACTGACGTTTTCTTT.

The chain combines TRBV9 with TRBJ2-7, with 7 bases identical to TRBD2. This CDR3 has 15 residues. Germline V gives CDR1 SGDLS, CDR2 YYNGEE. With V trimmed by 0 bases and J by 0 bases, 3 bases remained unmatched. The CDR3 loop is CASSVEGGYSYEQYF. The DNA for the CDR3 is TGTGCCAGCAGCGTAGAGGGAGGGTACTCCTACGAGCAGTACTTC.

The chain is built from TRBV10-3 and TRBJ1-2, with TRBD1 identical over 12 bases. Trimming at V came to 6 bases and at J to 4 bases, leaving 12 bases not matched to a gene. Germline assignment: CDR1 ENHRY and CDR2 SYGVKD. The CDR3 consists of 17 residues. In DNA form, the CDR3 reads TGTGCCATCAGCCCGGGACAGGGGGCAGATGGTAGCTATGGCTACACCTTC. Its translation is CAISPGQGADGSYGYTF.

The V and J genes are TRBV7-9 and TRBJ2-7; 9 bases map to TRBD1. This CDR3 contains 16 residues. Germline loops: CDR1 SEHNR, CDR2 FQNEAQ (reference sequence). J was trimmed by 2 bases and V by 3 bases; bases with no gene match: 8. DNA for the CDR3: TGTGCCAGCAGCTTTCCCCTACGGACAGGGGCCTACGAGCAGTACTTC. The encoded protein is CASSFPLRTGAYEQYF.

This chain joins TRBV4-3 and TRBJ2-5, with TRBD2 as a possible D gene (5 bases). The J call is uncertain, as TRBJ2-7 better fits the DNA end. Per germline, CDR1 LGHNA and CDR2 YSLEER. The CDR3 extends over 17 amino acids. The CDR3 here is CASSQDLATTSSYEQYF. DNA for the CDR3: TGCGCCAGCAGCCAAGATTTGGCCACCACTAGCTCCTACGAGCAGTACTTC.